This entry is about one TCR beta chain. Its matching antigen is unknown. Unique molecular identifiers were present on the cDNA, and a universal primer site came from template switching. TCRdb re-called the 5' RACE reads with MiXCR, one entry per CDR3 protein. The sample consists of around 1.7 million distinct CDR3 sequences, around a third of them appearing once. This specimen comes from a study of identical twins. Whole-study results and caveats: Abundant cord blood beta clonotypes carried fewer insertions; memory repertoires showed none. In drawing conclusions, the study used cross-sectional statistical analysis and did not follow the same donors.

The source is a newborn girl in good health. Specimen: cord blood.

CDR3 protein: CASSPGHSNYGYTF. CDR3 DNA sequence: TGTGCCAGCAGTCCTGGACACTCTAACTATGGCTACACCTTC. V and J are TRBV7-2 and TRBJ1-2; tentative D call: TRBD1 (5 bases). This CDR3 is built from 14 residues. V was cut by 6 bases and J by 0 bases, with 11 bases left in between. The germline V gene has CDR1 SGHTA and CDR2 FQGNSA.